These 18 T cell receptor beta chains were all obtained from the same sample, sequenced in a study of T cell responses to AZD1222 COVID-19 vaccine. Generated by immunoSEQ multiplex PCR, the TCRdb table keeps only in-frame clones and is missing some. The table lists roughly 77,000 clones, more than 85% of them singletons. Sequences were derived from peripheral blood, sampled 28 days after the second AZD1222 dose. These TCRs come from an adult who received the AZD1222 COVID-19 vaccine.

This rearrangement joins TRBV5-1 to TRBJ2-1, with 8 nucleotides matching TRBD2. The germline V gene encodes CDR1 SGHRS and CDR2 YFSETQ. There are 13 residues in the CDR3. J lost 7 bases, V lost 7 bases, and 7 bases had no gene match. The CDR3 nucleotides are TGCGCCAGCGCCCGGGGGGGAGGAAATGAGCAGTTCTTC. Residues: CASARGGGNEQFF.

The chain couples TRBV6-5 to TRBJ2-7; no definite D call. The V end was cut by 2 bases, the J end by 5 bases, with 16 bases between. Germline lookup yields CDR1 MNHEY and CDR2 SVGAGI. The CDR3 loop spans 15 amino acids. Written as DNA, the CDR3 is TGTGCCAGCAGTTACCTGGCTACGGGTGGTGACGAGCAGTACTTC. Protein: CASSYLATGGDEQYF.

For the CDR3, the DNA is TGTGCCAGCAGTTACTCCGACGGGGGCGCTGACTATGGCTACACCTTC. It codes for CASSYSDGGADYGYTF. The rearrangement uses TRBV6-5 and TRBJ1-2, with TRBD1 as a possible D gene (6 bases). The V gene lost 0 bases and the J gene lost 3 bases, with 14 bases spanning the gap. The germline V gene encodes CDR1 MNHEY and CDR2 SVGAGI. CDR3 length equals 16 residues.

This chain links TRBV7-9 with TRBJ1-4; no firm D call. Trimming took off 5 bases at V and 13 bases at J, with 11 bases between the two ends. Germline CDR1 is SEHNR and CDR2 is FQNEAQ (reference sequence). The CDR3 loop spans 11 amino acids. The CDR3 loop is CASSQEGTLFF. The CDR3 DNA sequence: TGTGCCAGCAGCCAGGAGGGTACACTGTTTTTT.

The chain combines TRBV5-6 with TRBJ1-2; TRBD1 agrees at 7 bases. The CDR3 covers 14 residues. The germline V gene encodes CDR1 SGHDT and CDR2 YYEEEE. The junction had 7 bases not matched to a gene; V was cut back by 3 bases and J by 5 bases. The DNA for the CDR3 is TGTGCCAGCAGCTCACTAGGACAGGAGTATGGCTACACCTTC. Protein sequence: CASSSLGQEYGYTF. The full variable domain, in which reference TRBV5-6 and TRBJ1-2 provide the parts outside the CDR3, is DAGVTQSPTHLIKTRGQQVTLRCSPKSGHDTVSWYQQALGQGPQFIFQYYEEEERQRGNFPDRFSGHQFPNYSSELNVNALLLGDSALYLCASSSLGQEYGYTFGSGTRLTVV.

The CDR3 bases are TGCGCCAGCAACGCTCCGGCCGTTAGAAGTTCCTCCTACAATGAGCAGTTCTTC. The encoded protein is CASNAPAVRSSSYNEQFF. This chain connects TRBV10-2 to TRBJ2-1; D is unresolved. There are 18 residues in the CDR3. Trimming took 7 bases from V and 0 from J, leaving 22 bases between them. CDR1 and CDR2 from the germline V gene are WSHSY and SAAADI.

This sequence joins TRBV10-1 and TRBJ2-7; the D gene is possibly TRBD2 (6 bases). Germline V CDR1 and CDR2: WNHNN, SYGVQD (reference sequence). The CDR3 loop spans 15 amino acids. Trimming removed 0 bases at V and 3 bases at J, with 12 bases between. The CDR3 sequence: CASSESEGVGYEQYF. CDR3 DNA sequence: TGCGCCAGCAGTGAGTCGGAGGGAGTGGGCTACGAGCAGTACTTC.

The chain joins TRBV12-3 or TRBV12-4 to TRBJ2-2; D ambiguous. Trimming shortened V by 6 bases and J by 5 bases, and 10 bases separated the two germline ends. The CDR3 runs 13 residues. The CDR3: CASSMVGTGELFF. The CDR3 DNA reads TGTGCCAGCAGCATGGTCGGGACCGGGGAGCTGTTTTTT.

V usage is TRBV19 and J usage is TRBJ2-3; 10 bases are a match to TRBD2. CDR3 length: 14 amino acids. Trimming at V came to 10 bases and at J to 6 bases, leaving 10 bases not matched to a gene. In germline, CDR1 is LNHDA, CDR2 SQIVND (reference sequence). CDR3 nucleotides: TGTGCCACTAGGAGCGGGAGGGCCGTGGATACGCAGTATTTT. It yields the protein CATRSGRAVDTQYF.

The chain has TRBV5-4 and TRBJ1-1; 7 bases are shared with TRBD1. The trim removed 2 bases at V and 5 bases at J, leaving 6 bases unmatched. The CDR3 totals 14 residues. Germline V gene lookup returns CDR1 SGHNT and CDR2 YYREEE (reference sequence). In DNA, the CDR3 is TGTGCCAGCAGCTTAGGGACAGAGAGGACTGAAGCTTTCTTT. It specifies CASSLGTERTEAFF.

This rearrangement joins TRBV7-2 to TRBJ2-5, with D unclear. Germline V gene data show CDR1 as SGHTA and CDR2 as FQGNSA. Trimming pared 0 bases from V and 6 bases from J, leaving 23 bases between. The CDR3 extends over 18 amino acids. CDR3 bases: TGTGCCAGCAGCTTAGCGAGGTTCGACTGGGATGGAATAAAGACCCAGTACTTC. Encoded protein: CASSLARFDWDGIKTQYF.

This clone was seen once. The V and J genes are TRBV29-1 and TRBJ2-1; TRBD2 agrees at 8 bases. The J segment lost 7 bases and the V segment lost 4 bases, leaving 12 bases of the junction unmatched. Germline V gene lookup returns CDR1 SQVTM and CDR2 ANQGSEA. This CDR3 contains 15 residues. CDR3 region: CSVGGAGGGGNEQFF. DNA for the CDR3: TGCAGCGTTGGAGGGGCGGGAGGCGGCGGGAATGAGCAGTTCTTC.

The table lists this clone with a count of one. The rearrangement uses TRBV7-3 and TRBJ1-3; no reliable D call. The ends were cut back, 1 base at V and 2 bases at J, with 9 bases in the middle. CDR3 length: 15 residues. Per the germline V gene, CDR1 is SGHTA and CDR2 is FQGTGA. The CDR3 region is CASSLSAGTGNTIYF. CDR3 nucleotides: TGTGCCAGCAGCTTAAGCGCGGGGACTGGAAACACCATATATTTT.

The CDR3 loop reads CASRYDPGNTIYF. DNA of the CDR3: TGTGCCAGCAGATACGACCCCGGAAACACCATATATTTT. The rearrangement uses TRBV6-5 and TRBJ1-3; D gene unclear. V was cut by 6 bases and J by 4 bases, with 10 bases left in between. Germline lookup yields CDR1 MNHEY and CDR2 SVGAGI. The CDR3 is made up of 13 amino acids.

This rearrangement joins TRBV30 to TRBJ1-2; no definite D call. V was shortened by 2 bases and J by 6 bases, with 16 bases between the two germline ends. Germline V CDR1 and CDR2: GTSNPN, SVGIG (reference sequence). CDR3 length: 14 residues. The CDR3 DNA follows: TGTGCCTGGAGTATCTTAGGGCTACCAGATGGCTACACCTTC. It specifies CAWSILGLPDGYTF.

This chain connects TRBV20-1 to TRBJ2-1; D is unclear. The CDR3 totals 10 residues. Trimming removed 6 bases from V and 9 bases from J, with 9 bases in between. Germline V lookup: CDR1 DFQATT, CDR2 SNEGSKA (reference sequence). For the CDR3, the DNA is TGCAGTGCCCCATTGGGTGAGCAGTTCTTC. Residues: CSAPLGEQFF.

The rearrangement links TRBV5-3 to TRBJ1-1; D is unclear. TRBV5-3 belongs to the ORF category, with a function that is uncertain. The CDR3 runs 10 residues. V dropped 0 bases and J dropped 7 bases, with 1 base sitting between them. The CDR3 sequence is CARSLGEAFF. In nucleotides, the CDR3 is TGTGCCAGAAGCTTGGGTGAAGCTTTCTTT.

This clone was recorded only once. This sequence joins TRBV5-1 and TRBJ1-4; 10 bases agree with TRBD1. V lost 4 bases and J lost 8; bases outside the gene matches: 5. The CDR3 is 14 residues long. Germline V gene sequence: CDR1 SGHRS, CDR2 YFSETQ. CDR3 loop: CASSTGQGDEKLFF. CDR3 nucleotide sequence: TGCGCCAGCAGCACCGGACAGGGGGACGAAAAACTGTTTTTT.